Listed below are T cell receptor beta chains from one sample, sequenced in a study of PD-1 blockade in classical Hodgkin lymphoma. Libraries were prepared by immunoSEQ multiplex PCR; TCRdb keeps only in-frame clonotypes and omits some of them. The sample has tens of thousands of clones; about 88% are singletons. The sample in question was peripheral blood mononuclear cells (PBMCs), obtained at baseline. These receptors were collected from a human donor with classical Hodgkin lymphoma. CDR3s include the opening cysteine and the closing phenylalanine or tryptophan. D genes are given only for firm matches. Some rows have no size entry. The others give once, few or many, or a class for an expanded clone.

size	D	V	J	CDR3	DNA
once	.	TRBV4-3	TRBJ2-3	CASSQDRTTSTDTQYF	TGCGCCAGCAGCCAAGATAGGACTACAAGCACAGATACGCAGTATTTT
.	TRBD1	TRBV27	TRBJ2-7	CASSLSGTGAREQYF	TGTGCCAGCAGTTTATCCGGGACAGGCGCAAGGGAGCAGTACTTC
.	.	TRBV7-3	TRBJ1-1	CASSLNRNTEAFF	TGTGCCAGCAGCTTGAACAGGAACACTGAAGCTTTCTTT
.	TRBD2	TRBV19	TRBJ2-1	CASKGTRENEQFF	TGTGCCAGTAAAGGGACTAGAGAAAATGAGCAGTTCTTC
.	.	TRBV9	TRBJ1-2	CASSVGSQGNGGYTF	TGTGCCAGCAGCGTAGGAAGTCAGGGAAACGGTGGCTACACCTTC
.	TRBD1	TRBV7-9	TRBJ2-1	CASSSAGGSYNEQFF	TGTGCCAGCAGCTCCGCAGGGGGCTCCTACAATGAGCAGTTCTTC
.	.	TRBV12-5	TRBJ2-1	CASGPDYNEQFF	TGTGCTAGTGGCCCTGATTACAATGAGCAGTTCTTC
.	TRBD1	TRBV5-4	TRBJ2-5	CASSSVRQGGLETQYF	TGTGCCAGCAGCTCCGTTCGACAGGGGGGGTTAGAGACCCAGTACTTC
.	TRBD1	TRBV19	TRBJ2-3	CASSSRTGTDTQYF	TGTGCCAGTAGTTCGAGGACAGGGACAGATACGCAGTATTTT
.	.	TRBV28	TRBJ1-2	CASSLFLGTPAGYTF	TGTGCCAGCAGTTTATTTTTGGGGACCCCGGCTGGCTACACCTTC
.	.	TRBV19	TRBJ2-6	CASSIAIGGKGSGANVLTF	TGTGCCAGTAGTATCGCCATAGGGGGTAAAGGGTCTGGGGCCAACGTCCTGACTTTC
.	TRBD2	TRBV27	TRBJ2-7	CASSLLAGGPAEQYF	TGTGCCAGCAGTTTATTAGCGGGAGGGCCAGCCGAGCAGTACTTC
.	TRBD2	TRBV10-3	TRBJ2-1	CAISETMSASGYNEQFF	TGTGCCATCAGTGAGACTATGTCGGCTAGCGGATACAATGAGCAGTTCTTC
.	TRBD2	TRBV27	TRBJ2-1	CASSVTGLAAKQFF	TGTGCCAGCAGTGTAACGGGACTAGCGGCCAAGCAGTTCTTC
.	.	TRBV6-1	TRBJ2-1	CASSVTGSSYNEQFF	TGTGCCAGCAGTGTGACTGGGAGCTCCTACAATGAGCAGTTCTTC
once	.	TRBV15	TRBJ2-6	CATIPGRGGSGANVLTF	TGTGCCACCATTCCCGGACGGGGAGGCTCTGGGGCCAACGTCCTGACTTTC
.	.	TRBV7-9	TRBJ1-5	CASSLGSGGQVTQPQHF	TGTGCCAGCAGCTTAGGCAGCGGGGGCCAGGTGACCCAGCCCCAGCATTTT
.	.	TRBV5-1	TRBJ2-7	CASSRGRDSYEQYF	TGCGCCAGCAGCCGGGGGCGGGATTCCTACGAGCAGTACTTC
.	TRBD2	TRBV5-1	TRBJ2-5	CASSLIGGAAETQYF	TGCGCCAGCAGCTTGATCGGGGGGGCAGCAGAGACCCAGTACTTC
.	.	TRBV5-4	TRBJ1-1	CASSLALGQNTEAFF	TGTGCCAGCAGCTTGGCCCTAGGACAGAACACTGAAGCTTTCTTT
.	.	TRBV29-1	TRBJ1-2	CSVPGPPGGYTF	TGCAGCGTCCCCGGTCCGCCAGGAGGCTACACCTTC
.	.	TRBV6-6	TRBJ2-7	CASSGNGYEQYF	TGTGCCAGCAGCGGAAACGGGTACGAGCAGTACTTC
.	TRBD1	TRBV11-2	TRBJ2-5	CASSPGTGRETQYF	TGTGCCAGCAGCCCCGGGACAGGGAGGGAGACCCAGTACTTC
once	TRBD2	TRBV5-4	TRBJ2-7	CASSLGLAGVNSEQYF	TGTGCCAGCAGCTTGGGCCTAGCGGGGGTGAATAGCGAGCAGTACTTC
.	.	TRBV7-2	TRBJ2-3	CASSLVLAAQYF	TGTGCCAGCAGCTTAGTGCTAGCCGCGCAGTATTTT
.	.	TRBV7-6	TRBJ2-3	CASRENRVSTQYF	TGTGCCAGCAGGGAGAACAGGGTATCGACGCAGTATTTT
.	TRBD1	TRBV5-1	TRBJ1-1	CASSLLGQAFMNTEAFF	TGCGCCAGCAGCTTGTTGGGACAGGCGTTCATGAACACTGAAGCTTTCTTT
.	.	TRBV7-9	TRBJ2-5	CASSPRGRQETQYF	TGTGCCAGCAGCCCTCGCGGTAGGCAAGAGACCCAGTACTTC
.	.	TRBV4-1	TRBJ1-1	CASSQGTEEAFF	TGCGCCAGCAGCCAAGGTACTGAGGAAGCTTTCTTT
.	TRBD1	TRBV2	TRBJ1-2	CASRGQLVNYGYTF	TGTGCCAGCAGGGGACAGCTGGTTAACTATGGCTACACCTTC
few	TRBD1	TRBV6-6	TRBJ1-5	CASRISGTGSQPQHF	TGTGCCAGCAGGATCTCCGGGACAGGGAGTCAGCCCCAGCATTTT
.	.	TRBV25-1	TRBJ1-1	CASSEPGVWNTEAFF	TGTGCCAGCAGTGAACCAGGGGTATGGAACACTGAAGCTTTCTTT
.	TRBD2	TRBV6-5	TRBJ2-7	CASSYAGGAEQYF	TGTGCCAGCAGTTACGCGGGGGGCGCCGAGCAGTACTTC
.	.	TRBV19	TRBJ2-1	CASKSQSSYNEQFF	TGTGCCAGTAAATCCCAGAGCTCCTACAATGAGCAGTTCTTC
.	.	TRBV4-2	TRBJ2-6	CASSQEDTSGANVLTF	TGTGCCAGCAGCCAGGAGGACACCTCTGGGGCCAACGTCCTGACTTTC
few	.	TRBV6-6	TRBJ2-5	CAASKRGRQETQYF	TGTGCCGCCAGCAAAAGAGGACGTCAAGAGACCCAGTACTTC
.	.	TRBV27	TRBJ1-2	CASSLGGSSSGYTF	TGTGCCAGCAGTTTAGGAGGATCAAGTAGTGGCTACACCTTC
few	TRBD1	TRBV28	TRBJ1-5	CASRTGTEGQPQHF	TGTGCCAGCAGAACCGGGACAGAAGGTCAGCCCCAGCATTTT
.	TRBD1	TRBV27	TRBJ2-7	CASKAGTGSSYEQYF	TGTGCCAGCAAAGCGGGGACAGGGAGCTCCTACGAGCAGTACTTC
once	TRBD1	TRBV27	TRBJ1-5	CASAPGGREPQHF	TGTGCCAGCGCCCCAGGGGGCAGGGAGCCCCAGCATTTT
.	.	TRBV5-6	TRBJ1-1	CASSFGQATEAFF	TGTGCCAGCAGCTTCGGCCAGGCGACTGAAGCTTTCTTT
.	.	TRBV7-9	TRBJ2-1	CASSSDDNEQFF	TGTGCCAGCAGCTCTGATGACAATGAGCAGTTCTTC
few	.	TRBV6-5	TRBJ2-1	CASSSRLVDNEQFF	TGTGCCAGCAGTTCTCGACTAGTCGACAATGAGCAGTTCTTC
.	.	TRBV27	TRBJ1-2	CASSMTGSHGYTF	TGTGCCAGCAGTATGACAGGTTCGCATGGCTACACCTTC
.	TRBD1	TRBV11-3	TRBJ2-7	CASSKGTAVEQYF	TGTGCCAGCAGCAAGGGGACAGCTGTCGAGCAGTACTTC
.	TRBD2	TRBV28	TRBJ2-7	CASSPGTSVYEQYF	TGTGCCAGCAGCCCTGGGACTAGCGTCTACGAGCAGTACTTC
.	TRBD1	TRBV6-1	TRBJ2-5	CASSELLGGRGRETQYF	TGTGCCAGCAGTGAACTCCTCGGGGGCAGGGGGCGAGAGACCCAGTACTTC
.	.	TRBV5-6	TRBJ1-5	CASSKRQFNQPQHF	TGTGCCAGCAGCAAGCGACAGTTCAATCAGCCCCAGCATTTT
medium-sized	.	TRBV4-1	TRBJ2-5	CASSPPGRETQYF	TGCGCCAGCAGCCCCCCGGGCCGAGAGACCCAGTACTTC
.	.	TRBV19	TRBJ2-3	CASSIFGSRGGFSTDTQYF	TGTGCCAGTAGTATATTTGGAAGTCGAGGAGGGTTTAGCACAGATACGCAGTATTTT
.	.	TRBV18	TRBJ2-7	CASSPPGFSYEQYF	TGTGCCAGCTCACCACCGGGCTTCTCCTACGAGCAGTACTTC
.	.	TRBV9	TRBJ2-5	CASSVTPQSGETQYF	TGTGCCAGCAGCGTAACCCCTCAATCGGGAGAGACCCAGTACTTC